The T cell receptor beta chain described here comes from a study of blood T cells in healthy people across ages (dated by TCRdb to the mid-2010s). For context, the study as a whole: In model experiments, template switching captured about one uniquely barcoded TCR beta cDNA molecule for every two T cells. To track age-related changes in TCR beta repertoire diversity, the study relied on deep sequencing normalized with unique cDNA molecular identifiers. Donors were grouped into four age groups: young (average roughly 17 years), middle-aged (about 40), aged (over 55) and long-lived (around 80). To avoid experimental bias, donors of different ages were randomly spread across the sequencing lanes. The study analyzed two additional independent replicas of 1 million unique cDNA reads from the same blood draw for two donors, one aged 18 to 29 and one aged 80 or older.

The approximately 40 donors, aged about 6 to 95 years, were systemically healthy Caucasian individuals from Russia. Roughly 9.5 milliliters of peripheral blood were drawn from each donor into EDTA-treated Vacutainer tubes. Ficoll-Paque density-gradient centrifugation was used to isolate PBMCs, with at least 6.5 million per sample. Trizol reagent was used to extract total RNA from PBMCs, with at least 5.5 micrograms per sample. For every donor, an aliquot of PBMCs went through flow cytometry to measure the percentages of naive CD45RAhigh/CD27high T cells. This clonotype turned up a few times. Its antigen has not been determined. Base-call qualities are not available, and no considerably larger clone is one nucleotide away. Preparation of the library involved 5' RACE. Sequencing used an Illumina HiSeq 2500. A second PCR of about 6 to 12 cycles was run with a J-beta primer mix and a sample-barcoded 5' primer. Each TCR beta cDNA molecule received a unique molecular identifier from a template-switch 5' adaptor carrying 12 random nucleotides. Each sample yielded at least 3 million CDR3-containing paired-end reads. First-strand cDNA was synthesized from all RNA with the Mint cDNA synthesis kit, primed by a TRBC-specific oligonucleotide. Following uracil-DNA glycosylase treatment, all cDNA underwent a first 18-cycle PCR with the universal primers M1SS and BC2_uni_R. Per the source publication's procedure: For normalization, 1 million high-quality reads were randomly selected from each sample, with every read carrying a distinct molecular identifier. Instead of being binned into consensus sequences, reads that shared molecular identifiers were thrown out. MiTCR, with a Q25 quality threshold and the strictest error-elimination algorithm, was used for CDR3 identification, clonotype clustering and error correction. A nonparametric unseen species model with Euler transformation was used to estimate lower-bound total TCR beta diversity. Using fastp at Q25 and MiXCR, TCRdb reprocessed the public reads and kept productive beta chains. Duplicate CDR3 protein sequences are folded into a single record with the most common DNA and genes. TCRdb, not the original authors, processed these V and J calls. The sample table contains fewer than 900,000 distinct CDR3 sequences; only one count was recorded for approximately 43% of them. The ten largest clones take up 20% to 25% of the sample.

Study-level results and caveats: The long-lived group showed more naive CD4+ T cells, fewer expanded clones and increased TCR diversity than the aged group, suggesting age selection. Because the CMV infection status of the donors was unknown, age-related changes in expanded clonotypes may potentially have been confounded. The percentage of naive T cells measured by flow cytometry correlated strongly with observed TCR beta diversity. Because profiling used bulk unsorted PBMCs, naive and antigen-experienced compartments could not be compared conclusively. Estimates of total diversity from one million sequenced T cells were regarded as lower bounds and underestimates. Observed TCR beta diversity per million T cells fell roughly linearly with age, and a significant reduction was already apparent by age approximately 40.

The germline V gene (reference sequence) gives CDR1 as SSHAT and CDR2 as FNYEAQ. At the junction V is shortened by 5 bases and J by 2 bases, with 8 bases in between. Measured from the cysteine to the phenylalanine, the CDR3 is 13 residues long. Here the CDR3 DNA is all that survives: 39 bases in frame from base 1. The V and J genes are TRBV7-7 and TRBJ2-3; the D gene identity is not certain. This TCR was sampled from a woman aged 55-75 years in good health. Sequencing was done on a sample of blood. The nucleotide sequence is TGTGCCAGCAGCGCTGCCTCCACAGATACGCAGTATTTT. Protein translation: CASSAASTDTQYF.